The rows below give T cell receptor beta chains drawn from one sample of a study of cytomegalovirus exposure and HLA in healthy donors. TCRdb's copy holds only in-frame clones and misses some; the assay was immunoSEQ multiplex PCR. The repertoire shows about 130,000 clones; the top ten hold about 2.2%. The sequenced sample consisted of PBMCs. Receptors originate from a man in his forties in good health and CMV-seronegative. Both conserved end residues are part of each CDR3. D genes are given only for firm matches.

TRBV6-5	-	TRBJ1-1	CASRRGDTEAFF	TGTGCCAGCAGGCGCGGGGACACTGAAGCTTTCTTT
TRBV10-1	-	TRBJ2-1	CASSVEARKDEQFF	TGCGCCAGCAGTGTAGAGGCGAGGAAGGATGAGCAGTTCTTC
TRBV7-2	TRBD2	TRBJ2-7	CASSLGIAGGDEQYF	TGTGCCAGCAGCTTAGGTATAGCGGGAGGCGACGAGCAGTACTTC
TRBV11-3	-	TRBJ2-3	CASSEDSSRTDTQYF	TGTGCCAGCAGCGAGGACAGTTCCCGCACAGATACGCAGTATTTT
TRBV30	TRBD2	TRBJ2-5	CAWSVLWGRAKETQYF	TGTGCCTGGAGTGTACTATGGGGGAGGGCCAAGGAGACCCAGTACTTC
TRBV6-6	TRBD2	TRBJ2-7	CASRTSGDYEQYF	TGTGCCAGCAGAACTAGCGGGGACTACGAGCAGTACTTC
TRBV19	-	TRBJ1-5	CASSISWGPKYGNSNQPQHF	TGTGCCAGTAGTATCAGCTGGGGCCCTAAATATGGGAATAGCAATCAGCCCCAGCATTTT
TRBV7-8	TRBD2	TRBJ2-1	CASSTGGGRWYEQFF	TGTGCCAGCAGCACCGGGGGCGGGAGGTGGTATGAGCAGTTCTTC
TRBV27	-	TRBJ2-2	CASRPQGTLNTGELFF	TGTGCCAGCAGACCTCAGGGCACTTTGAACACCGGGGAGCTGTTTTTT
TRBV30	-	TRBJ1-5	CAWTKQGNNQPQHF	TGTGCCTGGACGAAGCAGGGTAACAATCAGCCCCAGCATTTT
TRBV9	-	TRBJ1-1	CASSASKDSVNTEAFF	TGTGCCAGCAGCGCCTCCAAGGATAGCGTGAACACTGAAGCTTTCTTT
TRBV6-5	TRBD2	TRBJ2-7	CASSQPLAGEYEQYF	TGTGCCAGCAGTCAACCCCTAGCGGGAGAGTACGAGCAGTACTTC
TRBV7-8	-	TRBJ1-5	CASSLGGPYQPQHF	TGTGCCAGCAGCTTAGGGGGCCCCTATCAGCCCCAGCATTTT
TRBV10-1	-	TRBJ2-1	CASSEIEAGNEQFF	TGCGCCAGCAGTGAGATAGAGGCGGGCAATGAGCAGTTCTTC
TRBV7-9	-	TRBJ2-3	CASNPLKGVTSDTQYF	TGTGCCAGCAACCCGTTAAAGGGAGTAACTTCTGATACGCAGTATTTT
TRBV5-1	TRBD1	TRBJ1-2	CASSGAQGYSDGYTF	TGCGCCAGCAGCGGGGCACAGGGGTACTCTGATGGCTACACCTTC
TRBV11-3	TRBD2	TRBJ2-7	CASSLVAGGSYEQYF	TGTGCCAGCAGCTTAGTGGCGGGGGGGTCCTACGAGCAGTACTTC
TRBV2	TRBD1	TRBJ2-3	CARTGTVADTQYF	TGCGCAAGGACAGGGACGGTCGCAGATACGCAGTATTTT
TRBV4-3	-	TRBJ2-1	CASSVSRSSYNEQFF	TGCGCCAGCAGCGTTTCTAGAAGCTCCTACAATGAGCAGTTCTTC
TRBV27	TRBD1	TRBJ1-2	CASSLGTGVGYTF	TGTGCCAGCAGTTTAGGGACAGGGGTTGGCTACACCTTC
TRBV2	TRBD1	TRBJ1-6	CASSRSRGLLSPLHF	TGTGCCAGCAGTCGGTCCAGGGGGCTTTTGTCACCCCTCCACTTT
TRBV5-1	-	TRBJ2-7	CASSFGTLTYEQYF	TGCGCCAGCAGCTTCGGGACACTGACCTACGAGCAGTACTTC
TRBV7-9	TRBD1	TRBJ1-4	CASSTSPGGPNEKLFF	TGTGCCAGCAGCACCTCCCCAGGGGGACCTAATGAAAAACTGTTTTTT
TRBV11-3	-	TRBJ1-4	CASSLSQQYLATNEKLFF	TGTGCCAGCAGCCTTTCACAACAGTATCTGGCAACTAATGAAAAACTGTTTTTT
TRBV6-1	TRBD1	TRBJ2-7	CASRGTGDREQYF	TGTGCCAGCAGGGGGACAGGGGATCGGGAGCAGTACTTC
TRBV10-2	-	TRBJ2-2	CASTDRRYTGELFF	TGCGCCAGCACAGACAGGAGATACACCGGGGAGCTGTTTTTT
TRBV29-1	TRBD1	TRBJ1-1	CSVTQGSTEAFF	TGCAGCGTTACACAGGGGTCCACTGAAGCTTTCTTT
TRBV7-8	TRBD2	TRBJ2-5	CASSSPGLAGVKTQYF	TGTGCCAGCAGCTCGCCGGGACTAGCGGGAGTAAAGACCCAGTACTTC
TRBV6-6	TRBD2	TRBJ2-3	CASFLSGGQDTQYF	TGTGCCAGTTTTCTTTCGGGAGGGCAAGATACGCAGTATTTC
TRBV7-6	-	TRBJ2-3	CASSLAVSGSTQYF	TGTGCCAGCAGCTTAGCGGTTAGCGGCAGCACGCAGTATTTT
TRBV5-1	-	TRBJ2-1	CASTFGAQGSYNEQFF	TGCGCCAGCACCTTTGGGGCCCAGGGTTCCTACAATGAGCAGTTCTTC
TRBV7-2	TRBD1	TRBJ2-5	CASSLVGTGEETQYF	TGTGCCAGCAGCTTAGTGGGGACAGGGGAAGAGACCCAGTACTTC
TRBV6-5	-	TRBJ1-1	CASSLRAGGTEAFF	TGTGCCAGCAGTTTGAGGGCAGGCGGCACTGAAGCTTTCTTT
TRBV2	-	TRBJ2-1	CASNSRAGAYNEQFF	TGTGCCAGCAATAGTCGGGCAGGGGCCTACAATGAGCAGTTCTTC
TRBV7-2	-	TRBJ1-2	CASSLEPWGGGYGYTF	TGTGCCAGCAGCTTAGAACCATGGGGGGGTGGCTATGGCTACACCTTC
TRBV7-2	-	TRBJ2-5	CASSLARVWETQYF	TGTGCCAGCAGCTTAGCGAGGGTATGGGAGACCCAGTACTTC
TRBV16	-	TRBJ1-5	CASSPVGRQPQHF	TGTGCCAGCAGCCCCGTTGGGAGGCAGCCCCAGCATTTT
TRBV27	TRBD1	TRBJ2-1	CASSTGGPKNEQFF	TGTGCCAGCAGTACAGGGGGCCCGAAAAATGAGCAGTTCTTC